A single T cell receptor (beta chain) is shown here with its context. The antigen it binds to is not known. Base qualities are not recorded, but no much larger clone differs from it by a single base. In light of the paper, this sample's treatment or condition label describes: allogeneic hematopoietic cell transplantation with graft depleted of TCRalphabeta T cells and CD19 B cells. The children who served as transplant recipients had been given grafts of TCRalphabeta/CD19-depleted allogeneic hematopoietic cells. The sample is drawn from a study of T-cell reconstitution after alpha-beta-depleted transplantation in children (dated by TCRdb to about 2016). As for the study more broadly: Using TCR repertoire profiling, the study followed T-cell immune reconstitution in a quantitative way in children after TCRalphabeta/CD19-depleted allogeneic hematopoietic cell transplantation. On the study overall, not on this receptor specifically: Over subsequent months, a decline in hyperexpanded clone frequencies was noted, and after one year, T-cell counts and TCRbeta diversity were mostly ascribed to newly produced T cells. The high TCRbeta diversity at day 60 in some patients was ascribed to recipient T cells and intrathymic progenitors that had survived conditioning. Apparently early alphabetaT-cell count recovery about two months after transplant reportedly relied on only several hundred rapidly expanded clones derived from non-depleted graft cells.

The library was obtained by PCR. The instrument given in TCRdb is Illumina HiSeq 2500. TCR library preparation used molecular barcoding, with unique molecular identifiers applied to normalize quantification of the TCRbeta repertoire. The public reads were run again by TCRdb, first through fastp at Q25 and then through MiXCR, and only productive beta chains were kept. Under each unique CDR3 protein, matching rows form one entry showing the most common genes and DNA. For this sample the table gives hundreds of thousands of distinct CDR3 sequences, of which under 15% were detected only once. The biggest ten clones account for approximately 2% of the sample. Spanning cysteine to phenylalanine, the CDR3 consists of 15 amino acids. The DNA shown is the 45-base CDR3, in frame from base 1. From V the trimming removes 0 bases and from J it removes 8 bases, while the gene matches leave 4 bases of the junction unaccounted for.

This TCR derives from a male patient younger than 18 who had a stem cell transplant for acute myeloid leukemia, so the T cells may come from the graft donor. This chain is built from TRBV12-3 or TRBV12-4 and TRBJ2-2, with 9 middle bases fitting TRBD2. The sequencing used PBMCs, mostly from graft donor cells, collected 360 days after TCRalphabeta/CD19-depleted stem cell transplant. At the DNA level, the sequence is TGTGCCAGCAGTTTAGCGGGACTAGCCTCTGGGGAGCTGTTTTTT. This encodes CASSLAGLASGELFF.